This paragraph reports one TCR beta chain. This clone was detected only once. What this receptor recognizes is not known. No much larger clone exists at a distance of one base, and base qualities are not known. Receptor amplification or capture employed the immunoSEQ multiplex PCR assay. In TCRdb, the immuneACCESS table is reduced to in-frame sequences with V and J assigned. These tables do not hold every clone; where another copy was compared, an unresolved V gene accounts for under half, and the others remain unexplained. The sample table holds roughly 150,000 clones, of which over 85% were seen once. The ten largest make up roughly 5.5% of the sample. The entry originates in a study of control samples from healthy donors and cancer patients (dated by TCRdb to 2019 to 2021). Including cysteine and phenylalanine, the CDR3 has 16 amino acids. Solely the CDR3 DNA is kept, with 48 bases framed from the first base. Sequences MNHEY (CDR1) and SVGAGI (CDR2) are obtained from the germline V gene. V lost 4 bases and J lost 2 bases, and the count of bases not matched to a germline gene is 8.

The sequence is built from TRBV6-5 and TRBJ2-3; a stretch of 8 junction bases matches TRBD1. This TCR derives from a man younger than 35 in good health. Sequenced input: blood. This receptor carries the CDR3 CASSFGPGQVTDTQYF. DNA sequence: TGTGCCAGCAGTTTCGGACCGGGACAGGTCACAGATACGCAGTATTTT.